This T cell receptor (beta chain) was captured by sequencing in a study of CD8 T cells in ankylosing spondylitis. Study observations and caveats: Some motif variants were previously reported in reactive arthritis synovial fluid and blood. Reportedly, disease-linked clones are significantly enriched in ankylosing spondylitis patients' matched synovial fluid. Apparently characteristic of ankylosing spondylitis blood was a TCR beta motif (roughly eight highly homologous variants).

Quantitative barcoded 5'-RACE was used to prepare TCR beta libraries. TCRdb redid the calling of the 5' RACE reads with MiXCR, one entry per CDR3 protein. The sample yields hundreds of thousands of distinct CDR3 sequences, about 20% seen once. This clonotype was seen more than once but under ten times. As yet, its antigen is unknown. The CDR3 loop spans 11 amino acids. CDR1 is SQVTM, CDR2 ANQGSEA, per germline. V was clipped by 7 bases and J by 5 bases, with 11 bases between them. The sequence was obtained from a male donor with ankylosing spondylitis or in good health (not recorded which). The gene calls are TRBV29-1 and TRBJ1-2; D call uncertain. The sequencing input was blood, either unsorted or a sorted T cell fraction (not recorded which). CDR3 region: CSAVMRYGYTF. The DNA for the CDR3 is TGCAGCGCGGTTATGCGATATGGCTACACCTTC.